Listed below are T cell receptor beta chains from one sample, sequenced in a study of shared clonotypes between healthy human individuals. Sequenced by immunoSEQ multiplex PCR; TCRdb stores in-frame clones only, minus some. The sample records 1.4 million to 1.5 million clones, around 97% being singletons. Material for sequencing was naive CD4+ T cells sorted from blood. Receptor source: a man younger than 40 in good health. Each CDR3 is given with its conserved first and last residue. The order of the fields is D gene, V gene, clone size, J gene, CDR3 protein, CDR3 DNA. D genes are given only for firm matches. A row's size may be missing; if present it is once, few, many or a size class.

TRBD2	TRBV7-9	once	TRBJ2-1	CASSLAGLAGDHNEQFF	TGTGCCAGCAGCTTAGCGGGACTAGCGGGAGACCACAATGAGCAGTTCTTC
NA	TRBV25-1	few	TRBJ2-7	CASSRTGYEQYF	TGTGCCAGCAGCCGGACGGGCTACGAGCAGTACTTC
TRBD1	TRBV25-1	NA	TRBJ2-6	CASSEWGTGTSGANVLTF	TGTGCCAGCAGTGAATGGGGGACAGGAACTTCTGGGGCCAACGTCCTGACTTTC
NA	TRBV25-1	NA	TRBJ2-7	CASSEWTGDSYEQYF	TGTGCCAGCAGTGAATGGACGGGGGACTCCTACGAGCAGTACTTC
TRBD1	TRBV7-9	NA	TRBJ1-3	CASSLAIRGLYGNTIYF	TGTGCCAGCAGCTTAGCCATCAGGGGGCTTTATGGAAACACCATATATTTT
NA	TRBV5-1	NA	TRBJ2-6	CASSLDVGGTGANVLTF	TGCGCCAGCAGCTTGGATGTTGGGGGCACCGGGGCCAACGTCCTGACTTTC
NA	TRBV23-1	NA	TRBJ2-3	CAREDRATSGYTDTQYF	TGCGCCCGTGAGGACAGGGCGACTAGCGGATACACAGATACGCAGTATTTT
TRBD2	TRBV7-2	NA	TRBJ2-1	CASSLDAGVDYNEQFF	TGTGCCAGCAGCTTAGATGCGGGGGTGGACTACAATGAGCAGTTCTTC
NA	TRBV5-6	NA	TRBJ1-2	CASSFFWVGNIGGYTF	TGTGCCAGCAGCTTTTTTTGGGTCGGGAATATAGGTGGCTACACCTTC
TRBD1	TRBV7-3	NA	TRBJ2-2	CASRKQGALDGELFF	TGTGCCAGCAGGAAACAGGGGGCGCTGGACGGGGAGCTGTTTTTT
NA	TRBV20-1	NA	TRBJ2-5	CSARLGETQYF	TGCAGTGCTCGACTAGGGGAGACCCAGTACTTC
NA	TRBV18	NA	TRBJ2-7	CASSPPPSTVYEQYF	TGTGCCAGCTCACCACCCCCCTCGACAGTATACGAGCAGTACTTC
NA	TRBV28	once	TRBJ2-3	CASSLWGPSGTDTQYF	TGTGCCAGCAGTTTATGGGGGCCTTCGGGCACAGATACGCAGTATTTT